The T cell receptor (beta chain) under discussion was sequenced for a study of CD8+ T cells in alopecia areata. Background on the study: Administration of oral tofacitinib to treated patients was at 5 to 10 mg twice daily. The study, taken as a whole, reports: Lesional scalp, especially alopecia totalis/universalis, showed higher clonality than normal scalp. Many expanded lesional clones persisted during tofacitinib (in both scalp and blood).

RNA extraction and reverse transcription yielded cDNA as sequencing template. TCRdb's copy holds only in-frame clones and misses some; the assay was immunoSEQ multiplex PCR. The sample consists of over 150,000 clones, about 60% of them appearing once. On this clone: Its specificity is unknown.

The treatment was: oral pan-JAK inhibitor, 5-10 mg twice daily. This TCR derives from a human donor with alopecia areata. Sequencing was performed on CD4+ T cells sorted from blood, taken at week 4, from a patient treated with tofacitinib.

The chain's CDR3 is CAWTRDFYGYTF. For the CDR3, the DNA is TGTGCCTGGACCAGGGACTTTTATGGCTACACCTTC. The chain is built from TRBV30 and TRBJ1-2; tentatively, D is TRBD1 (5 bases). From germline, CDR1 is GTSNPN and CDR2 SVGIG (reference sequence). The CDR3 contains 12 residues. The V and J ends lost 4 bases and 5 bases respectively, with 11 bases between them.